This T cell receptor (beta chain) was sequenced during a study of CD8 T cells in Susac syndrome. Findings and caveats of the study: The authors found no clonal expansion in Susac syndrome CD4+ T cell repertoires.

The CDR3 runs to 11 residues. Germline CDR1 and CDR2: MDHEN and SYDVKM. Trimming took 5 bases from V and 7 from J, leaving 6 bases between them. When the RNA was reverse transcribed, random hexamers were used with an input of about 0.5 to 1 ug. From the immunoSEQ multiplex PCR reads, TCRdb called clonotypes with MiXCR, one entry per CDR3 protein. The table records 74,000 or so distinct CDR3 sequences, approximately 94% of them present only once. This clonotype was detected only once. Its target is not known. The receptor comes from a human donor with Susac syndrome. Material for sequencing was CD4+ T cells from PBMCs. V and J are TRBV28 and TRBJ1-5; D gene ambiguous. The CDR3 DNA reads TGTGCCAGCAGTGGATCCCAGCCCCAGCATTTT. This translates into CASSGSQPQHF.